The T cell receptor (beta chain) under discussion was sequenced for a study of T-cell memory formation after mild COVID-19. Study details: TCR clusters were mostly donor specific. Study findings and constraints: Of the contracting clones, CD4+ ones lay mainly in CM and EM, and CD8+ ones in EMRA.

Germline assignment: CDR1 SGHTA and CDR2 FQGNSA. V shed 4 bases and J shed 2 bases, with 4 bases lying between them. The CDR3 is 12 residues long. Ten or more counts support this clonotype. As yet, its antigen is unknown. Constant-segment-primed 5'RACE gave TCR alpha and TCR beta cDNA libraries with sample barcodes and UMIs. TCRdb called the 5' RACE reads again in MiXCR, with one record for every CDR3 protein. The table lists approximately 180,000 distinct CDR3 sequences, roughly 17% of them singletons. Source material: PBMCs or a T cell subset sorted from them (not recorded which). This chain connects TRBV7-2 to TRBJ2-3; no clear D gene. This TCR came from an adult woman who had mild COVID-19 (a few samples of this study predate the infection). Cell type and time point are not known. CDR3 residues: CASSSYTDTQYF. CDR3 sequence (DNA): TGTGCCAGCAGCTCGTACACAGATACGCAGTATTTT.